These T cell receptor beta chains were read from a single sample in a study of siplizumab effects on memory and regulatory T cells. Using immunoSEQ multiplex PCR, the repertoire was profiled, and TCRdb retains in-frame clones only, with some absent. The sample has under 150,000 clones; 90% to 95% are singletons. The specimen sequenced was non-Treg CD4+ T cells sorted from blood. The receptors shown here come from a human donor in good health. CDR3s include the opening cysteine and the closing phenylalanine or tryptophan. A D gene is named only where the DNA matches it firmly. Where a row states a size, it is once, few, many or the class of an expanded clone; other rows omit it.

V,size,D,J,CDR3,DNA
TRBV6-1,NA,TRBD1,TRBJ2-4,CASHWTGVYIQYF,TGTGCCAGCCATTGGACAGGGGTATACATTCAGTACTTC
TRBV19,once,TRBD2,TRBJ2-5,CASSRGATSGRAYETQYF,TGTGCCAGTAGCCGAGGGGCAACTAGCGGGAGGGCGTATGAGACCCAGTACTTC
TRBV2,NA,TRBD1,TRBJ2-7,CASSWTGLYEQYF,TGTGCCAGCAGCTGGACAGGGCTCTACGAGCAGTACTTC
TRBV5-4,NA,TRBD2,TRBJ2-7,CASSFGVQTSGMDEQYF,TGTGCCAGCAGCTTTGGGGTACAGACTAGCGGGATGGACGAGCAGTACTTC
TRBV6-5,NA,TRBD2,TRBJ2-7,CASSPRAGGLREQYF,TGTGCCAGCAGTCCAAGAGCGGGAGGGTTGCGGGAGCAGTACTTC
TRBV9,NA,TRBD1,TRBJ1-1,CASSPQTGERTEAFF,TGTGCCAGCAGCCCCCAGACAGGGGAGCGGACTGAAGCTTTCTTT
TRBV18,NA,TRBD1,TRBJ1-5,CASSLRDRGYNQPQHF,TGTGCCAGCTCACTAAGGGACAGGGGATACAATCAGCCCCAGCATTTT
TRBV29-1,NA,NA,TRBJ2-2,CSVRRNTGELFF,TGCAGCGTTCGTCGGAACACCGGGGAGCTGTTTTTT
TRBV6-5,NA,TRBD1,TRBJ1-1,CASSRTGTVNTEAFF,TGTGCCAGCAGTAGGACCGGGACAGTGAACACTGAAGCTTTCTTT
TRBV2,NA,NA,TRBJ2-3,CASRSRTDTQYF,TGTGCCAGCAGAAGTCGTACAGATACGCAGTATTTT
TRBV5-1,NA,TRBD1,TRBJ1-2,CASSLRGQLYGYTF,TGCGCCAGCAGCTTACGGGGACAGTTATATGGCTACACCTTC